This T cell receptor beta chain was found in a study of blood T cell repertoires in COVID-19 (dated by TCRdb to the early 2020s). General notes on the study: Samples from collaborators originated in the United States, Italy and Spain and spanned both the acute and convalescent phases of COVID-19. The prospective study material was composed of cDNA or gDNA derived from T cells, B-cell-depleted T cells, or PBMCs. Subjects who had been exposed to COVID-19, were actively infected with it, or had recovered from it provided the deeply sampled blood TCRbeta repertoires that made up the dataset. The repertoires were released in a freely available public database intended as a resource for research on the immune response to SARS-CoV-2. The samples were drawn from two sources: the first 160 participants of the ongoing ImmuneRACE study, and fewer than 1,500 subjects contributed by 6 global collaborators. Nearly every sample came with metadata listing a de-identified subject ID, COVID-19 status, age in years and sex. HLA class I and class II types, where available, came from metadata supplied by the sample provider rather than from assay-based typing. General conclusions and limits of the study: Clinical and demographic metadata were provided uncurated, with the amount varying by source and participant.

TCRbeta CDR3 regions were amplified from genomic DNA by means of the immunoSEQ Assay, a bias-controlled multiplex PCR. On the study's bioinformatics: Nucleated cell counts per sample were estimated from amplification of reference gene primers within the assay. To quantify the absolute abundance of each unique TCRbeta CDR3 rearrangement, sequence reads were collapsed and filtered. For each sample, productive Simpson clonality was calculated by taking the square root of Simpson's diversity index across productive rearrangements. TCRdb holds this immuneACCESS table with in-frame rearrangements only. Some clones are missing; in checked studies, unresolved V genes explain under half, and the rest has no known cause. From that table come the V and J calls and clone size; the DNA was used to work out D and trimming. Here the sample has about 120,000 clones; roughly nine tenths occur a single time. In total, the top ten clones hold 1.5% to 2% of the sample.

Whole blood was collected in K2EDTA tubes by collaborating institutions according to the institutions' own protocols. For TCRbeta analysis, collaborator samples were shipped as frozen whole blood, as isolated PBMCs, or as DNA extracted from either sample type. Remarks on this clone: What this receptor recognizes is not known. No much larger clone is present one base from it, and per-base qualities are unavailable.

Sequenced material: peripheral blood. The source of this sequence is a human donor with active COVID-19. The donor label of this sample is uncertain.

The DNA sequence is given as TGTGCCAGCAGCGGAGGGACCTCCAATGAGCAGTTCTTC. It is translated as CASSGGTSNEQFF. Here the chain combines TRBV7-9 and TRBJ2-1; the D segment could be TRBD2, given 6 matching bases. From a lookup of the germline V gene (reference sequence), CDR1 and CDR2 are SEHNR and FQNEAQ. The CDR3 spans 13 residues, from the cysteine through the phenylalanine. The CDR3 DNA has 39 bases and is translated from base 1. V lost 5 bases and J lost 6 bases; the stretch between them is 11 bases long.